The source of this TCR beta chain is a study of control samples from healthy donors and cancer patients. The CDR3 covers 14 residues. V was shortened by 4 bases and J by 0 bases, with 10 bases between the two germline ends. In germline, CDR1 is KGHSH, CDR2 LQKENI. Sequenced by immunoSEQ multiplex PCR; TCRdb stores in-frame clones only, minus some. The repertoire has more than 100,000 clones, 85% to 90% of them found once; the top ten carry approximately 8%. Sequences were obtained from PBMCs. The clonotype was recovered from a middle-aged man with head and neck cancer. The chain recombines TRBV18 with TRBJ2-7; D call uncertain. Written as DNA, the CDR3 is TGTGCCAGCTCACTCACGACGGGCTCCTACGAGCAGTACTTC. This gives the protein CASSLTTGSYEQYF. The entire variable domain, with the rest obtained from reference TRBV18 and TRBJ2-7, is as follows: NAGVMQNPRHLVRRRGQEARLRCSPMKGHSHVYWYRQLPEEGLKFMVYLQKENIIDESGMPKERFSAEFPKEGPSILRIQQVVRGDSAAYFCASSLTTGSYEQYFGPGTRLTVT.